A selection of T cell receptor beta chains follows, all from one sample in a study of alternative splicing in chronic myeloid leukemia remission. Reprocessing the bulk RNA-seq reads, TCRdb reports a single entry for every CDR3 protein and omits DNA. Of around 360 distinct CDR3 sequences listed, 95% to 98% are singletons. Sequencing input: PBMCs. These receptor sequences come from a person aged 25-55 years in good health. The CDR3 runs from the conserved cysteine through the conserved F or W. Size tells how often a clone was seen (once, few, many) or the class of an expanded clone, and some rows leave it out.

TRBJ2-1,TRBV7-9,.,CASSPDTYNEQFF
TRBJ1-1,TRBV5-1,.,CASSPRVMNTEAFF
TRBJ2-3,TRBV20-1,.,CSARDSSGRVADTQYF
TRBJ2-3,TRBV9,.,CASSVATPADTQYF
TRBJ2-3,TRBV19,.,CASSSDLAGGWGDTQYF
TRBJ2-3,TRBV7-6,.,CASSFTEYTDTQYF
TRBJ2-7,TRBV7-6,once,CASSETGGVYEQYF
TRBJ2-1,TRBV30,once,CAWGTGLAGNEQFF
TRBJ1-1,TRBV19,.,CASSRNMNTEAFF
TRBJ1-5,TRBV29-1,.,CSAGDYQPQHF
TRBJ2-3,TRBV7-2,.,CASRGGYNTDTQYF
TRBJ2-3,TRBV20-1,.,CSARLASTDTQYF
TRBJ2-1,TRBV4-2,.,CASSQEGRSSYNEQFF
TRBJ1-1,TRBV19,.,CASSLGQPNTEAFF
TRBJ1-1,TRBV25-1,.,CASSEWDRDTEAFF
TRBJ1-1,TRBV20-1,.,CSARQGTDTEAFF
TRBJ2-3,TRBV9,.,CASSRRSAADTQYF
TRBJ2-1,TRBV12-3/TRBV12-4,.,CASSFAPGNEQFF
TRBJ1-1,TRBV13,.,CASSFGDVRTEAFF
TRBJ2-1,TRBV2,.,CASFREDPANNEQFF
TRBJ2-5,TRBV30,.,CAWSVRWSGPQETQYF
TRBJ1-2,TRBV3-1,.,CASSPLGGKGYTF